This T cell receptor (beta chain) was captured by sequencing in a study of T cell repertoires in cytomegalovirus infection. On this clonotype: Its antigen is still unknown.

V lost 5 bases to trimming and J lost 0 bases, with 28 bases between them. The CDR3 loop spans 20 amino acids. Germline V lookup: CDR1 SEHNR, CDR2 FQNEAQ (reference sequence). Each CDR3 protein gets one entry after TCRdb re-called the reads with MiXCR. This sample carries fewer than 200,000 distinct CDR3 sequences, less than 25% of them seen once, and the ten largest clones take about 25%. Findings and caveats of the study: Accumulated public TCR beta family frequency recognized individuals carrying CMV together with the relevant HLA.

The origin of this receptor is a human donor in good health (CMV status not recorded). Some clones in this sample may be carry-over from other donors' samples. This chain links TRBV7-9 with TRBJ1-1; tentative D call: TRBD1 (5 bases). This sample comprised CD8+ T cells from cultured PBMCs, obtained from culture after CMV antigen stimulation. CDR3 amino acids: CASSQNLRDAPWEVNTEAFF. In DNA, the CDR3 is TGTGCCAGCAGCCAGAACCTACGGGACGCTCCTTGGGAGGTGAACACTGAAGCTTTCTTT. Supplemented by reference TRBV7-9 and TRBJ1-1, the full variable domain reads DTGVSQNPRHKITKRGQNVTFRCDPISEHNRLYWYRQTLGQGPEFLTYFQNEAQLEKSRLLSDRFSAERPKGSFSTLEIQRTEQGDSAMYLCASSQNLRDAPWEVNTEAFFGQGTRLTVV.